This TCR beta chain is drawn from a study of OX40 agonist ivuxolimab in advanced cancers. Whole-study context: People in dose escalation had one of these cancers: hepatocellular carcinoma, melanoma, renal cell or head and neck cancer. General study points: Both blood CD4+ and CD8+ T cells showed clonal growth by week 6 at 0.1 to 3.0 mg/kg.

The assay was immunoSEQ multiplex PCR, and TCRdb's table has in-frame clones only and misses some. There are around 36,000 clones in the sample; roughly 85% occur only once, and 23% lies in the top ten. The CDR3 covers 12 residues. V lost 6 bases, J lost 0 bases, and 5 bases lay in between. The germline gives CDR1 SQVTM, CDR2 ANQGSEA. With respect to this clone: Its target is not known.

This TCR was sampled from an adult with an advanced solid tumor such as melanoma, head and neck, liver or kidney cancer. The source was CD4+ or CD8+ T cells sorted from blood, collected in a trial of the OX40 agonist ivuxolimab. The chain combines TRBV29-1 with TRBJ2-2; D not certain. The CDR3 reads CSVRSNTGELFF. The CDR3 nucleotides read TGCAGCGTAAGGTCGAACACCGGGGAGCTGTTTTTT.